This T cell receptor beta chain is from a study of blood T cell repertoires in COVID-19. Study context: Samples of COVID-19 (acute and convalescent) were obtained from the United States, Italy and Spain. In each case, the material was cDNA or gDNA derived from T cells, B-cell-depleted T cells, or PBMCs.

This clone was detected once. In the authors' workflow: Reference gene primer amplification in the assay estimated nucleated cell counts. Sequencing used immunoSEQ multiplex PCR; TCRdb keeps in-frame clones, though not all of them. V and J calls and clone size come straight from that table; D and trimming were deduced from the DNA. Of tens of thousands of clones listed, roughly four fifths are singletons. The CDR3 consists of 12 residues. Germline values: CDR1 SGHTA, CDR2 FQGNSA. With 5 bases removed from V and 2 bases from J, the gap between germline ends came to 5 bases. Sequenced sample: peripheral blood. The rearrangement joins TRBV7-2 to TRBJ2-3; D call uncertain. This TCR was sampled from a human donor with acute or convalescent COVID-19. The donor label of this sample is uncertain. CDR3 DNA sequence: TGTGCCAGCAGCCTTTACACAGATACGCAGTATTTT. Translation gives CASSLYTDTQYF.